Described below is a single T cell receptor (beta chain) sequence and its context. Its target is not known. This sample was taken from a study of shared clonotypes between healthy human individuals. Study background: Donors had three CD4 naive, three CD4 memory, two CD8 naive and one CD8 memory plate apiece. General study results and limits: Clonotype sharing across donors was expected to vary with sequencing depth. In contrast to clonotypes shared by all four donors, non-shared clonotypes had lower generation probabilities.

Germline V gene data show CDR1 as MDHEN and CDR2 as SYDVKM. This CDR3 spans 13 amino acids. Between the trimmed V and J ends, which lost 6 bases and 7 bases, there was a span of 16 bases. The assay was immunoSEQ multiplex PCR, and TCRdb's table has in-frame clones only and misses some. The sample contains 950,000 to 1,100,000 clones, about 80% of which appear only once. The clonotype originates from a man younger than 35 in good health. The rearrangement uses TRBV28 and TRBJ2-7; D uncertain. The sample was memory CD4+ T cells sorted from blood. Subset given: CD45RA-negative fraction. CDR3 residues: CASSLGPMPEQYF. The CDR3 nucleotides are TGTGCCAGCAGCTTAGGACCGATGCCTGAGCAGTACTTC.